The clone carrying this TCR beta chain showed up just once. What it binds is unknown. A read error may be the cause here, since a much bigger clone is one base away. Per the germline V gene, CDR1 is LNHDA and CDR2 is SQIVND (reference sequence). V lost 5 bases and J 6 bases, leaving 17 bases between the germline ends. This CDR3 comprises 15 residues. The source of the blood RNA was unsorted whole blood, and germline DNA was extracted as well. This specimen belongs to a study of tumor-infiltrating lymphocytes in primary liver carcinoma. Whole-study results and caveats: The study found tumor-adjacent and tumor-blood pairs overlapped less than tumor region pairs.

TCR beta cDNA was prepared out of about 530 ng total RNA by means of a constant-region primer. Employing slightly modified ARM-PCR, three nested multiplex PCR rounds were run, and these gave rise to the TCR beta libraries. A C-beta reverse primer and TRBV1-TRBV30 forward primers served in each of the first two PCR rounds, at ten to eleven cycles apiece. In TCRdb, the multiplex PCR reads were re-called with MiXCR into one record per CDR3 protein. The data show approximately 310,000 distinct CDR3 sequences, 65% seen once. Sequencing was done on a sample of peripheral blood. This chain joins TRBV19 and TRBJ2-1; D is unclear. This clonotype was obtained from a man in his forties or fifties with primary liver carcinoma and hepatitis B virus infection. CDR3: CASSDLTPRLNEQFF. CDR3 nucleotide sequence: TGTGCCAGTAGTGATTTAACCCCTAGGCTCAATGAGCAGTTCTTC.